These 27 T cell receptor beta chains were sequenced from one sample in a study of regulatory T cells in long-lasting Graves disease. Documented time point: persistent/refractory GD, antithyroid drugs over 5 years with positive TRAb. TCR sequences were obtained from RNA taken from PBMCs. iRepertoire HTBI primers and Arm-PCR of CDR3 regions built TCR beta libraries. TCRdb re-called the multiplex PCR reads through MiXCR, storing one row per CDR3 protein. This table has 430,000 or so distinct CDR3 sequences, around 23% appearing once. The material was peripheral blood mononuclear cells (PBMCs), obtained when the disease was refractory, from a patient treated with antithyroid drugs. These receptors all stem from a female donor with Graves disease.

The chain joins TRBV20-1 to TRBJ2-2; TRBD2 aligns across 9 bases. CDR1 is DFQATT and CDR2 is SNEGSKA in the germline V gene (reference sequence). The junction had 3 bases not matched to a gene; V was cut back by 0 bases and J by 4 bases. The CDR3 contains 15 residues. The CDR3 sequence is CSARDRREGTGELFF. The CDR3 DNA is TGCAGTGCTAGAGATAGGCGGGAGGGCACCGGGGAGCTGTTTTTT.

This clonotype has more than one count but fewer than ten. The chain employs TRBV9 and TRBJ1-5; perhaps TRBD1 as D (5 bases). Looked up from germline, CDR1 is SGDLS and CDR2 is YYNGEE. V lost 4 bases and J lost 5, with 16 bases in between. The CDR3 length is 15 residues. In DNA, the CDR3 is TGTGCCAGCAGCCTTGGAGGGGCCCCCGATCAGCCCCAGCATTTT. Its protein is CASSLGGAPDQPQHF.

The rearrangement uses TRBV5-1 and TRBJ1-6; 7 bases align to TRBD1. This CDR3 region has 16 residues. Looked up from germline, CDR1 is SGHRS and CDR2 is YFSETQ. V dropped 1 base and J dropped 7; count of bases not matched to a gene: 8. The chain's CDR3 is CASSLTTTGVNSPLHF. Written as DNA, the CDR3 is TGCGCCAGCAGCTTGACCACTACAGGGGTCAATTCACCCCTCCACTTT.

The rearrangement joins TRBV19 to TRBJ2-6, with 8 bases lining up with TRBD1. The germline V gene encodes CDR1 LNHDA and CDR2 SQIVND (reference sequence). CDR3 length: 16 residues. Unmatched junction bases numbered 5, after V lost 7 bases and J lost 0 bases. The CDR3 coding sequence is TGTGCCAGTACCCCAGGGGGCAGCTCTGGGGCCAACGTCCTGACTTTC. It specifies CASTPGGSSGANVLTF.

This chain joins TRBV9 and TRBJ2-4, with TRBD1 matching over 7 bases. CDR3 size: 14 residues. Germline lookup yields CDR1 SGDLS and CDR2 YYNGEE. Unmatched junction bases numbered 3, after V lost 0 bases and J lost 6 bases. The CDR3: CASSVGGTVNIQYF. In DNA form, the CDR3 reads TGTGCCAGCAGCGTAGGAGGGACAGTAAACATTCAGTACTTC.

The V gene is TRBV28, the J gene TRBJ2-1; D tentatively fits TRBD1 or TRBD2 (5 bases each). Trimming took 5 bases from V and 0 from J, leaving 14 bases between them. The CDR3 loop spans 16 amino acids. Germline lookup yields CDR1 MDHEN and CDR2 SYDVKM. The CDR3 spells CASSQGPSFSYNEQFF. The DNA for the CDR3 is TGTGCCAGCAGTCAGGGACCTAGCTTCTCCTACAATGAGCAGTTCTTC.

The chain is built from TRBV14 and TRBJ2-7, with 11 bases fitting TRBD2. Looked up from germline, CDR1 is SGHDN and CDR2 is FVKESK. The CDR3 is made up of 17 amino acids. The junction had 5 bases not matched to a gene; V was cut back by 0 bases and J by 1 base. CDR3 residues: CASSQDLVAGGSYEQYF. CDR3 coding DNA: TGTGCCAGCAGCCAAGATCTGGTAGCGGGAGGGTCCTACGAGCAGTACTTC.

This clonotype was observed a handful of times. In DNA form, the CDR3 reads TGTGCCAGCAGCCCGGGACAGGGGAGGAATGAGCAGTTCTTC. Translation: CASSPGQGRNEQFF. V and J are TRBV12-3 or TRBV12-4 and TRBJ2-1; 10 bases agree with TRBD1. Trimming took 6 bases from V and 7 from J; bases not matched to a gene: 6. The CDR3 is made up of 14 amino acids.

A word on this clonotype: This sequence may be a read error, since a much larger clone differs from it by one base. V is TRBV7-2 and J is TRBJ1-2; 8 bases match TRBD1. Germline V gene lookup returns CDR1 SGHTA and CDR2 FQGNSA. This CDR3 is built from 13 residues. The CDR3 DNA reads as TGTGGCAGCAGGAGGACAGGGAGGTATGGCTACACCTTC. It codes for CGSRRTGRYGYTF. The variable domain in full, with the rest retrieved from reference TRBV7-2 and TRBJ1-2, is GAGVSQSPSNKVTEKGKDVELRCDPISGHTALYWYRQSLGQGLEFLIYFQGNSAPDKSGLPSDRFSAERTGGSVSTLTIQRTQQEDSAVYLCGSRRTGRYGYTFGSGTRLTVV.

This clonotype has only a few counts. The chain has TRBV7-2 and TRBJ1-4, with D possibly TRBD1 on 5 matching bases. The CDR3 has 14 amino acids. Germline-derived CDR1 and CDR2 are SGHTA and FQGNSA. Trimming removed 3 bases at V and 5 bases at J, with 10 bases between. The CDR3 spells CASSFFDRNEKLFF. CDR3 nucleotides: TGTGCCAGCAGCTTCTTCGACAGAAATGAAAAACTGTTTTTT.

This clonotype was seen ten or more times. CDR3 sequence reads: CASNQGDIQYF. CDR3 DNA sequence: TGTGCCAGCAACCAAGGAGACATTCAGTACTTC. The V gene is TRBV28, the J gene TRBJ2-4, with D unresolved. Germline V gives CDR1 MDHEN, CDR2 SYDVKM. The CDR3 is 11 residues long. The germline V and J ends were trimmed by 7 bases and 8 bases, with 9 bases remaining between them.

This clonotype occurred many times. The genes are TRBV6-1 and TRBJ1-2; 7 positions match TRBD1. Germline V CDR1 and CDR2: MNHNS, SASEGT. The CDR3 covers 15 residues. Trimming at V came to 6 bases and at J to 4 bases, leaving 11 bases not matched to a gene. This chain's CDR3 is CASREEGAPSYGYTF. The CDR3 DNA reads TGTGCCAGCAGGGAGGAGGGGGCCCCAAGCTATGGCTACACCTTC.

This sequence joins TRBV20-1 and TRBJ2-7; TRBD2 agrees at 7 bases. Trimming at V came to 0 bases and at J to 0 bases, leaving 5 bases not matched to a gene. The CDR3 is made up of 15 amino acids. Germline V gene data show CDR1 as DFQATT and CDR2 as SNEGSKA (reference sequence). The CDR3 DNA is TGCAGTGCTAGAGACTCGGCTAGCGGCTCCTACGAGCAGTACTTC. It yields the protein CSARDSASGSYEQYF.

Many counts were recorded for this clonotype. The chain employs TRBV28 and TRBJ2-5, with D unresolved. Trimming removed 2 bases at V and 5 bases at J, with 9 bases between. CDR1 is MDHEN, CDR2 SYDVKM, per germline. The CDR3 totals 13 residues. Written as DNA, the CDR3 is TGTGCCAGCAGTTTACCAAAGACGGAGACCCAGTACTTC. Its translation is CASSLPKTETQYF.

This clonotype has a count of ten or more. This rearrangement joins TRBV2 to TRBJ1-1; 7 bases agree with TRBD1. V was clipped by 10 bases and J by 7 bases; unmatched bases: 9. The CDR3 spans 12 residues. The germline V gene has CDR1 SNHLY and CDR2 FYNNEI. The CDR3 bases are TGTGCCATCACCTTCCGACAGGGTGAAGCTTTCTTT. Protein sequence: CAITFRQGEAFF.

This clonotype occurred many times. The chain couples TRBV11-2 to TRBJ2-2, with 9 bases aligning to TRBD2. This CDR3 contains 16 residues. Looked up from germline, CDR1 is SGHAT and CDR2 is FQNNGV. The V segment lost 4 bases and the J segment 4 bases; nucleotides outside the gene matches: 7. CDR3 nucleotides: TGTGCCAGCAGCTCTAATCTAGCGGGGCTCACCGGGGAGCTGTTTTTT. Its protein product is CASSSNLAGLTGELFF.

This clonotype was observed many times. V and J are TRBV30 and TRBJ2-2, with D possibly being TRBD1 (6 bases). Trimming pared 8 bases from V and 5 bases from J, leaving 18 bases between. The length of the CDR3 is 14 residues. Germline V lookup: CDR1 GTSNPN, CDR2 SVGIG (reference sequence). As DNA, the CDR3 is TGTGCCATAAAGCGTTACAGGGCTACCGGGGAGCTGTTTTTT. Translating gives CAIKRYRATGELFF.

The chain couples TRBV27 to TRBJ2-3, with 8 bases identical to TRBD2. V gave up 0 bases and J gave up 3 bases; unmatched junction bases: 2. The CDR3 runs to 15 residues. Germline CDR1 reads MNHEY; CDR2 reads SMNVEV (reference sequence). The CDR3 sequence: CASSLSSGGTDTQYF. The CDR3 DNA reads TGTGCCAGCAGTTTATCTTCGGGGGGGACAGATACGCAGTATTTT.

The V and J genes are TRBV14 and TRBJ1-6; no definite D call. The J call could be wrong; TRBJ1-1 is a better fit for the DNA end. The CDR3 is 15 residues long. Germline assignment: CDR1 SGHDN and CDR2 FVKESK. The CDR3 nucleotides read TGTGCCAGCAGCCAAGTAGTCGGTTTTCGCACTGAAGCTTTCTTT. This codes for CASSQVVGFRTEAFF.

The chain joins TRBV20-1 to TRBJ1-1; D perhaps matches TRBD1 (6 bases). The CDR3 spans 14 residues. Trimming took 3 bases from V and 5 from J, leaving 16 bases between them. CDR1 DFQATT and CDR2 SNEGSKA come from the germline V gene (reference sequence). Here the CDR3 DNA reads TGCAGTGCTAGGGATGGCAGGGGTAGGACTGAAGCTTTCTTT. This sequence encodes CSARDGRGRTEAFF.

In this sample, this clonotype turned up many times. The V and J genes are TRBV11-3 and TRBJ2-7; the D is unclear. Trimming left V 1 base short and J 3 bases short, with 7 bases between. The CDR3 consists of 13 residues. Germline loops: CDR1 SGHNT, CDR2 YENEEA. This CDR3 reads CASSLGMNYEQYF. The CDR3 coding sequence is TGTGCCAGCAGCTTAGGGATGAACTACGAGCAGTACTTC.

This clonotype was detected only a few times. V and J are TRBV20-1 and TRBJ1-4, with a weak D call TRBD1 (5 bases). The V gene's germline CDR1 is DFQATT and CDR2 SNEGSKA (reference sequence). Trimming removed 1 base from V and 6 bases from J, with 9 bases in between. This CDR3 has 13 amino acids. The CDR3 sequence: CSARVGVDEKLFF. The CDR3 DNA sequence: TGCAGTGCTAGAGTAGGGGTTGATGAAAAACTGTTTTTT.

CDR3 in DNA: TGTGCCAGCAGTTACAAGCTAGCGGGTTTCACTAGCACAGATACGCAGTATTTT. Its protein product is CASSYKLAGFTSTDTQYF. This chain connects TRBV6-5 to TRBJ2-3; 8 bases line up with TRBD2. The V segment lost 2 bases and the J segment 0 bases; nucleotides outside the gene matches: 10. Looked up from germline, CDR1 is MNHEY and CDR2 is SVGAGI. The CDR3 has 18 amino acids.

The chain recombines TRBV20-1 with TRBJ2-5; 13 nucleotides match TRBD2. CDR1 is DFQATT, CDR2 SNEGSKA, per germline (reference sequence). Unmatched junction bases numbered 5, after V lost 6 bases and J lost 1 base. The CDR3 is made up of 15 amino acids. The CDR3 here is CSATGTSGTQETQYF. In DNA, the CDR3 is TGCAGTGCGACCGGGACTAGCGGGACCCAAGAGACCCAGTACTTC.

The sample holds many counts of this clonotype. This chain uses TRBV11-2 with TRBJ2-5; 14 bases are shared with TRBD2. The CDR3 totals 17 residues. The junction had 11 bases not matched to a gene; V was cut back by 6 bases and J by 5 bases. CDR1 and CDR2 from the germline V gene are SGHAT and FQNNGV. The CDR3: CASRGWGLAGDEETQYF. DNA for the CDR3: TGTGCCAGCAGGGGGTGGGGACTAGCGGGAGACGAGGAGACCCAGTACTTC.

The chain carries TRBV27 and TRBJ2-7; 9 bases match TRBD2. Trimming cost V 6 bases and J 7 bases; bases outside gene matches: 19. CDR3 length: 17 amino acids. CDR1 is MNHEY and CDR2 is SMNVEV in the germline V gene (reference sequence). The CDR3 sequence is CASSRSGWRLAEREQYF. The CDR3 region has the DNA TGTGCCAGCAGCCGCTCGGGATGGAGACTAGCGGAAAGGGAGCAGTACTTC.

This clonotype was detected many times. The rearrangement links TRBV6-2 or TRBV6-3 to TRBJ1-2; the D gene is possibly TRBD1 (6 bases). Germline-derived CDR1 and CDR2 are MNHEY and SVGEGT. Trimming cost V 6 bases and J 6 bases, with 14 bases left between them. The CDR3 is 13 residues long. CDR3 sequence reads: CASRQGEGDGYTF. CDR3 in DNA: TGTGCCAGCAGACAGGGAGAGGGGGATGGCTACACCTTC.